One sample yielded the 14 T cell receptor beta chains listed below, sequenced in a study of cytomegalovirus exposure and HLA in healthy donors. Produced via immunoSEQ multiplex PCR; TCRdb's table is partial and in-frame only. The table shows approximately 97,000 clones, with roughly 95% occurring only once. The sequenced sample consisted of PBMCs. The origin of the receptors is a woman aged 18-30 years in good health and CMV-seronegative.

The chain uses TRBV9 and TRBJ2-3, with D possibly matching TRBD1 (6 bases). V was clipped by 2 bases and J by 0 bases, with 13 bases between them. The CDR3 totals 16 residues. Germline values: CDR1 SGDLS, CDR2 YYNGEE. In DNA, the CDR3 is TGTGCCAGCAGCGTGAAGGGGGAGTCGAGCACAGATACGCAGTATTTT. The encoded protein is CASSVKGESSTDTQYF.

The chain recombines TRBV5-4 with TRBJ1-5, with D perhaps TRBD1 (5 bases). The germline gives CDR1 SGHNT, CDR2 YYREEE (reference sequence). The CDR3 totals 15 residues. The V gene lost 2 bases and the J gene lost 1 base, with 10 bases spanning the gap. CDR3 sequence reads: CASSLGEGSNQPQHF. As DNA, the CDR3 is TGTGCCAGCAGCTTAGGGGAAGGGAGCAATCAGCCCCAGCATTTT.

The V and J genes are TRBV7-2 and TRBJ2-3; D gene unclear. Looked up from germline, CDR1 is SGHTA and CDR2 is FQGNSA. This CDR3 region has 14 residues. V dropped 7 bases and J dropped 4 bases, with 15 bases sitting between them. The CDR3 reads CASTNSRMADTQYF. The CDR3 DNA reads TGTGCCAGCACCAACTCCAGGATGGCAGATACGCAGTATTTT.

J is TRBJ1-1 and V is TRBV6-5; D call uncertain. Germline assignment: CDR1 MNHEY and CDR2 SVGAGI. CDR3 length: 14 residues. V shed 6 bases and J shed 2 bases, with 13 bases lying between them. The CDR3 reads CASRGSRGNTEAFF. The CDR3 DNA follows: TGTGCCAGCAGGGGATCCCGGGGAAACACTGAAGCTTTCTTT.

The chain has TRBV5-5 and TRBJ2-2; 7 bases map to TRBD2. The CDR3 runs to 16 residues. Trimming cost V 0 bases and J 2 bases; bases outside gene matches: 4. Germline values: CDR1 SGHKS, CDR2 YYEKEE (reference sequence). CDR3 in amino acids: CASSLGLAANTGELFF. The CDR3 nucleotides are TGTGCCAGCAGCTTGGGGCTAGCGGCTAACACCGGGGAGCTGTTTTTT.

The genes are TRBV6-5 and TRBJ2-7, with a tentative D call TRBD1 (6 bases). This CDR3 comprises 14 residues. Between the trimmed V and J ends, which lost 8 bases and 2 bases, there was a span of 16 bases. The germline V gene encodes CDR1 MNHEY and CDR2 SVGAGI. Written as DNA, the CDR3 is TGTGCCAGCCAAATCCGTAGACAGGCCTACGAGCAGTACTTC. Its protein product is CASQIRRQAYEQYF.

In its sample, this clone was seen once. This chain uses TRBV5-1 with TRBJ1-3; D unclear. The CDR3 length is 16 residues. Germline values: CDR1 SGHRS, CDR2 YFSETQ. V dropped 0 bases and J dropped 0 bases, with 10 bases sitting between them. CDR3 sequence reads: CASSLAGRSSGNTIYF. The CDR3 nucleotides are TGCGCCAGCAGCTTGGCTGGCCGGAGCTCTGGAAACACCATATATTTT.

This clone has a single count. The chain combines TRBV28 with TRBJ2-6, with 7 bases aligning to TRBD2. The CDR3 contains 16 residues. Trimming took 7 bases from V and 0 from J; bases not matched to a gene: 6. The germline CDR1 and CDR2 sequences are MDHEN and SYDVKM. CDR3 coding DNA: TGTGCCAGCACGCGGGGGATCATCTCTGGGGCCAACGTCCTGACTTTC. It encodes CASTRGIISGANVLTF.

The rearrangement links TRBV30 to TRBJ2-2, with 11 nucleotides matching TRBD2. V dropped 1 base and J dropped 7; count of bases not matched to a gene: 11. The CDR3 length is 17 residues. Per germline, CDR1 GTSNPN and CDR2 SVGIG (reference sequence). The CDR3 nucleotides read TGTGCCTGGAGTGCCGTTAGCGGGGGGGCCCCGGGCGGGGAGCTGTTTTTT. Residues: CAWSAVSGGAPGGELFF.

The DNA of the CDR3 is TGTGCCAGCAGTGTAGGAAGGGAGGCAGCTTTCTTT. Translating it yields CASSVGREAAFF. This chain connects TRBV2 to TRBJ1-1; D gene uncertain. Germline CDR1 SNHLY, CDR2 FYNNEI. This CDR3 has 12 residues. The V gene lost 4 bases and the J gene lost 10 bases, with 13 bases spanning the gap.

The chain is built from TRBV7-6 and TRBJ2-1, with 9 bases lining up with TRBD1. CDR1 is SGHVS, CDR2 FNYEAQ, per germline. V lost 3 bases and J lost 6; bases outside the gene matches: 3. The length of the CDR3 is 14 residues. The chain's CDR3 is CASSLGQGGNEQFF. The CDR3 DNA reads TGTGCCAGCAGCTTGGGACAGGGAGGCAATGAGCAGTTCTTC.

J is TRBJ1-1 and V is TRBV19; D not resolved. Germline-derived CDR1 and CDR2 are LNHDA and SQIVND (reference sequence). Trimming took off 11 bases at V and 1 base at J, with 8 bases between the two ends. The CDR3 length is 11 residues. CDR3: CALEGNTEAFF. The CDR3 DNA follows: TGTGCCCTAGAGGGGAACACTGAAGCTTTCTTT.

The V gene is TRBV6-5, the J gene TRBJ1-4, with D maybe TRBD1 (6 bases). Germline V CDR1 and CDR2: MNHEY, SVGAGI. The CDR3 sequence is 15 residues long. V lost 5 bases to trimming and J lost 8 bases, with 18 bases between them. The CDR3, as DNA: TGTGCCAGCAGTACCACAGGGTTAAGTGGGGAAAAACTGTTTTTT. This translates into CASSTTGLSGEKLFF.

The table lists this clone with a count of one. The CDR3 protein is CASSSPASGRGSDTQYF. The CDR3 DNA sequence: TGCGCCAGCAGCTCCCCGGCTAGCGGGAGAGGGTCAGATACGCAGTATTTT. The chain has TRBV5-1 and TRBJ2-3; 10 bases are a match to TRBD2. The ends lost 3 bases at V and 4 bases at J; junction bases unmatched: 11. The CDR3 extends over 17 amino acids. Germline V gene lookup returns CDR1 SGHRS and CDR2 YFSETQ.